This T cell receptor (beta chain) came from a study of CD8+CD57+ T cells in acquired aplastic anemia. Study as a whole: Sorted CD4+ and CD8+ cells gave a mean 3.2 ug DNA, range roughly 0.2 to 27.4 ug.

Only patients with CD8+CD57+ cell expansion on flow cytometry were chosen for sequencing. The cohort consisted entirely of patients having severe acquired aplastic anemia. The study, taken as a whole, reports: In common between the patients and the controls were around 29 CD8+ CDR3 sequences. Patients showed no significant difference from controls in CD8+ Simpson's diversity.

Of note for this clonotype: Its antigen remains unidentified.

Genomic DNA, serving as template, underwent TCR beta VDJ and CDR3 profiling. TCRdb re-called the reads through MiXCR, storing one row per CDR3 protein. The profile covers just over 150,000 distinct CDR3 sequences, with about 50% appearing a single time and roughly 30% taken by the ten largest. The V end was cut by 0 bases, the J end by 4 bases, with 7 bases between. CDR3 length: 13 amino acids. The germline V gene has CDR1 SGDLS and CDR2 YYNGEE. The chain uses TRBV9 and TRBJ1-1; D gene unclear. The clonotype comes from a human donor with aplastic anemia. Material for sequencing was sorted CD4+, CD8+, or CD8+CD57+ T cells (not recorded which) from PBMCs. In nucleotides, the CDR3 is TGTGCCAGCAGCGTAGGGATGGGCACTGAAGCTTTCTTT. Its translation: CASSVGMGTEAFF. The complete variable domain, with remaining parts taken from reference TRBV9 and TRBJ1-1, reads DSGVTQTPKHLITATGQRVTLRCSPRSGDLSVYWYQQSLDQGLQFLIQYYNGEERAKGNILERFSAQQFPDLHSELNLSSLELGDSALYFCASSVGMGTEAFFGQGTRLTVV.